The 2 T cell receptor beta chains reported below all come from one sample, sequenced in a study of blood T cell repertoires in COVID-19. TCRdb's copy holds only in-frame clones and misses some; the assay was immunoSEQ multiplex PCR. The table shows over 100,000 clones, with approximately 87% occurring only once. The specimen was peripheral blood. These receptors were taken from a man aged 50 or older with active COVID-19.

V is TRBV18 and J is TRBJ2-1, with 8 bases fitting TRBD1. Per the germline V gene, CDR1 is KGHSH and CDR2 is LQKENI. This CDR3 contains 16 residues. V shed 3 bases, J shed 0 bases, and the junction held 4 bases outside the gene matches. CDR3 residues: CASSPGTGSSYNEQFF. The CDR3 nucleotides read TGTGCCAGCTCACCCGGGACAGGTAGCTCCTACAATGAGCAGTTCTTC.

CDR3 sequence (DNA): TGTGCCAGCAGAACCGGGACAGGGAATGGAAACATTCAGTACTTC. Amino acid sequence: CASRTGTGNGNIQYF. The rearrangement links TRBV2 to TRBJ2-4; 9 bases are a match to TRBD1. Germline lookup yields CDR1 SNHLY and CDR2 FYNNEI. Trimming removed 6 bases from V and 6 bases from J; junction bases left unmatched: 9. This CDR3 has 15 residues.